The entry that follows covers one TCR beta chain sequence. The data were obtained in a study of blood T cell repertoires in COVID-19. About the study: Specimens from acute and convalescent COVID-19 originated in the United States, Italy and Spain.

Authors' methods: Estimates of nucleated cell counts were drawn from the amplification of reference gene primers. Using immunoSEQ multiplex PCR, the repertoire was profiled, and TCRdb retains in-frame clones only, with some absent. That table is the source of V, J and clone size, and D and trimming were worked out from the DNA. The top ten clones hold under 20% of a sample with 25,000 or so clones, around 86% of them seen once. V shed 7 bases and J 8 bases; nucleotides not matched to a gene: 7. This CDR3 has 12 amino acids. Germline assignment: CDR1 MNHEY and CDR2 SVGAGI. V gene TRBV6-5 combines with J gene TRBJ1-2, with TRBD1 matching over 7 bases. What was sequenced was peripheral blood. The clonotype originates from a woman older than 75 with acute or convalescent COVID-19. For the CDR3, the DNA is TGTGCCAGCACTTCAGGGGGTGGGGGCTACACCTTC. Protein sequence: CASTSGGGGYTF.